This passage covers 21 T cell receptor beta chains from one sample sequenced in a study of shared clonotypes between healthy human individuals. The protocol was immunoSEQ multiplex PCR, while the TCRdb copy is restricted to in-frame clones and leaves out a portion. Among just over 2,000,000 clones listed, roughly 94% were seen once. Specimen: naive CD4+ T cells sorted from blood. Subset given: CD45RA+ positively selected. All receptors come from a man in his late teens or twenties in good health.

The gene calls are TRBV6-1 and TRBJ2-5; 9 positions match TRBD1. CDR3 length equals 16 residues. V lost 2 bases to trimming and J lost 5 bases; unmatched junction nucleotides: 9. In germline, CDR1 is MNHNS, CDR2 SASEGT. The chain's CDR3 is CASSEWDRDGRETQYF. CDR3 bases: TGTGCCAGCAGTGAATGGGACAGGGATGGAAGGGAGACCCAGTACTTC.

This chain uses TRBV4-1 with TRBJ2-2; a weak D match, TRBD2 (5 bases). The CDR3 spans 15 residues. Germline lookup yields CDR1 MGHRA and CDR2 YSYEKL. Trimming took off 4 bases at V and 0 bases at J, with 9 bases between the two ends. CDR3 in DNA: TGCGCCAGCAGCCGAGGGATCGCGAACACCGGGGAGCTGTTTTTT. It yields the protein CASSRGIANTGELFF.

J is TRBJ2-7 and V is TRBV11-2; D is unclear. The germline CDR1 and CDR2 sequences are SGHAT and FQNNGV. V lost 1 base and J 4 bases, leaving 14 bases between the germline ends. This CDR3 is built from 15 residues. The CDR3 region is CASSLGGSLRYEQYF. The CDR3 nucleotides are TGTGCCAGCAGCTTAGGGGGTTCCCTGCGGTACGAGCAGTACTTC.

CDR3 sequence: CAWSGVYNSPLHF. DNA for the CDR3: TGTGCCTGGAGTGGGGTCTATAATTCACCCCTCCACTTT. This chain links TRBV30 with TRBJ1-6, with D hard to call. Germline-derived CDR1 and CDR2 are GTSNPN and SVGIG (reference sequence). The CDR3 totals 13 residues. Trimming took off 1 base at V and 3 bases at J, with 4 bases between the two ends.

This clone was found once. This sequence joins TRBV2 and TRBJ2-5; D unresolved. Trimming took off 10 bases at V and 1 base at J, with 13 bases between the two ends. The CDR3 extends over 13 amino acids. CDR1 and CDR2 from the germline V gene are SNHLY and FYNNEI. In nucleotides, the CDR3 is TGTGCCACCCAGATAGAGGTCCAAGAGACCCAGTACTTC. Protein sequence: CATQIEVQETQYF.

The chain employs TRBV10-3 and TRBJ1-5, with TRBD1 identical over 7 bases. J lost 3 bases, V lost 5 bases, and 7 bases had no gene match. Germline CDR1 is ENHRY and CDR2 is SYGVKD. The length of the CDR3 is 15 residues. CDR3 in amino acids: CAISPGTVDNQPQHF. The CDR3 region has the DNA TGTGCCATCAGTCCCGGGACAGTTGACAATCAGCCCCAGCATTTT.

The rearrangement uses TRBV28 and TRBJ1-1; 7 bases agree with TRBD1. V lost 1 base, J lost 1 base, and 6 bases stayed unmatched. In germline, CDR1 is MDHEN, CDR2 SYDVKM. The CDR3 totals 16 residues. CDR3 region: CASSLLTGRSNTEAFF. Here the CDR3 DNA reads TGTGCCAGCAGTTTATTGACAGGGCGATCGAACACTGAAGCTTTCTTT.

This chain links TRBV30 with TRBJ1-2, with D possibly matching TRBD1 (6 bases). The ends were cut back, 0 bases at V and 8 bases at J, with 10 bases in the middle. This CDR3 has 12 residues. Per the germline V gene, CDR1 is GTSNPN and CDR2 is SVGIG (reference sequence). This CDR3 reads CAWSVVGGGYTF. DNA for the CDR3: TGTGCCTGGAGTGTAGTTGGGGGCGGCTACACCTTC.

The chain combines TRBV13 with TRBJ2-7, with D perhaps TRBD1 or TRBD2 (5 bases each). Trimming took off 5 bases at V and 6 bases at J, with 14 bases between the two ends. Germline CDR1 reads PRHDT; CDR2 reads FYEKMQ (reference sequence). The CDR3 length is 13 residues. In nucleotides, the CDR3 is TGTGCCAGCAGCCCCCGGGGCCCCCGCGAGCAGTACTTC. Translating gives CASSPRGPREQYF.

The CDR3 here is CASSLAWSYGYTF. The DNA for the CDR3 is TGTGCCAGCAGCTTGGCGTGGTCCTATGGCTACACCTTC. The chain joins TRBV5-6 to TRBJ1-2, with D uncertain. The V end was cut by 0 bases, the J end by 4 bases, with 7 bases between. This CDR3 is built from 13 residues. CDR1 is SGHDT and CDR2 is YYEEEE in the germline V gene.

The chain employs TRBV5-6 and TRBJ2-7; D is uncertain. Germline V lookup: CDR1 SGHDT, CDR2 YYEEEE. Trimming stripped 4 bases from V and 0 bases from J, with 17 bases between. The CDR3 is 16 residues long. The CDR3 nucleotides read TGTGCCAGCAGCGCTTCTGACGGGTTAAGCTCCTACGAGCAGTACTTC. This encodes CASSASDGLSSYEQYF.

The chain's CDR3 is CASSGGRGANTDTQYF. Here the CDR3 DNA reads TGTGCCAGCAGTGGGGGGCGCGGGGCTAACACAGATACGCAGTATTTT. The rearrangement uses TRBV6-1 and TRBJ2-3; D possibly matches TRBD1 or TRBD2 (6 bases each). The V end was cut by 4 bases, the J end by 2 bases, with 16 bases between. In germline, CDR1 is MNHNS, CDR2 SASEGT. The CDR3 has 16 amino acids.

The chain joins TRBV5-5 to TRBJ2-5; perhaps D is TRBD1 or TRBD2 (5 bases each). Trimming pared 1 base from V and 0 bases from J, leaving 7 bases between. The germline CDR1 and CDR2 sequences are SGHKS and YYEKEE (reference sequence). This CDR3 has 14 residues. CDR3 in amino acids: CASSLRGDQETQYF. The DNA of the CDR3 is TGTGCCAGCAGCTTGAGAGGGGACCAAGAGACCCAGTACTTC. Full variable domain (rest looked up from reference TRBV5-5 and TRBJ2-5): DAGVTQSPTHLIKTRGQQVTLRCSPISGHKSVSWYQQVLGQGPQFIFQYYEKEERGRGNFPDRFSARQFPNYSSELNVNALLLGDSALYLCASSLRGDQETQYFGPGTRLLVL.

This clone was found a few times. The chain couples TRBV25-1 to TRBJ1-2; 7 nucleotides align to TRBD1. J lost 7 bases, V lost 3 bases, and 8 bases had no gene match. This CDR3 has 14 amino acids. Per the germline V gene, CDR1 is MGHDK and CDR2 is SYGVNS. In DNA form, the CDR3 reads TGTGCCAGCAGTGATGGGGTAGGGGGCAGTGGCTACACCTTC. Residues: CASSDGVGGSGYTF.

V gene TRBV18 combines with J gene TRBJ1-3; tentative D call: TRBD1 (6 bases). The CDR3 totals 16 residues. Germline assignment: CDR1 KGHSH and CDR2 LQKENI. V lost 3 bases to trimming and J lost 0 bases, with 12 bases between them. The CDR3 region has the DNA TGTGCCAGCTCACCTAATATGGGGGCCTCTGGAAACACCATATATTTT. The encoded protein is CASSPNMGASGNTIYF.

This chain uses TRBV25-1 with TRBJ1-6; no clear D. From germline, CDR1 is MGHDK and CDR2 SYGVNS. With 4 bases removed from V and 7 bases from J, the gap between germline ends came to 11 bases. The CDR3 covers 14 residues. The CDR3 loop reads CASSGRVANSPLHF. DNA of the CDR3: TGTGCCAGCAGTGGACGGGTAGCCAATTCACCCCTCCACTTT.

The chain has TRBV27 and TRBJ1-2; 8 bases align to TRBD1. This CDR3 has 14 residues. Per germline, CDR1 MNHEY and CDR2 SMNVEV (reference sequence). V lost 7 bases, J lost 7 bases, and 11 bases stayed unmatched. CDR3 region: CASTTSQGAGGYTF. CDR3 sequence (DNA): TGTGCCAGCACTACGAGTCAGGGGGCAGGTGGCTACACCTTC.

The chain combines TRBV30 with TRBJ1-5; TRBD1 might be the D (5 bases). Germline lookup yields CDR1 GTSNPN and CDR2 SVGIG (reference sequence). The CDR3 contains 16 residues. V was clipped by 3 bases and J by 2 bases, with 17 bases between them. The CDR3 DNA follows: TGTGCCTGGAGCCAGTCAGGGAGATCCGGCAATCAGCCCCAGCATTTT. Protein: CAWSQSGRSGNQPQHF.

In regard to this clone: The same CDR3 arises from other DNA sequences in this sample as well. The chain uses TRBV5-1 and TRBJ2-7, with a possible D match to TRBD1 (6 bases). The germline V and J ends were trimmed by 4 bases and 4 bases, with 9 bases remaining between them. The germline V gene encodes CDR1 SGHRS and CDR2 YFSETQ. This CDR3 contains 12 residues. The CDR3 spells CASSPDRYEQYF. CDR3 bases: TGCGCCAGCAGCCCGGACAGATACGAGCAGTACTTC.

V is TRBV6-1 and J is TRBJ2-1; D is ambiguous. This CDR3 has 11 residues. The ends were cut back, 8 bases at V and 3 bases at J, with 5 bases in the middle. CDR1 is MNHNS and CDR2 is SASEGT in the germline V gene. CDR3 in amino acids: CASPGYNEQFF. As DNA, the CDR3 is TGTGCCAGCCCGGGCTACAATGAGCAGTTCTTC.

The chain couples TRBV30 to TRBJ1-2; 9 bases are a match to TRBD1. CDR3 length: 19 residues. In germline, CDR1 is GTSNPN, CDR2 SVGIG (reference sequence). V gave up 4 bases and J gave up 3 bases; unmatched junction bases: 21. The CDR3 sequence: CAWTEAGHRGLGHYYGYTF. For the CDR3, the DNA is TGTGCCTGGACGGAGGCGGGCCACAGGGGGCTGGGCCATTACTATGGCTACACCTTC.